This TCR beta chain originates from a study of T cells in Graves' hyperthyroidism and ophthalmopathy. This clonotype was detected only a few times. RNA transcripts provided the source from which TCR beta CDR3 regions were amplified. The HTBI primer set served for first-round RT-PCR of the TCR CDR3. TCRdb reprocessed the multiplex PCR reads via MiXCR and lists one record per CDR3 protein. The data hold roughly 570,000 distinct CDR3 sequences, with more than 45% observed a single time. Germline V gene lookup returns CDR1 SGHDN and CDR2 FVKESK. V was shortened by 5 bases and J by 0 bases, with 13 bases between the two germline ends. CDR3 length: 15 amino acids.

The specimen sequenced was peripheral blood or thyroid tissue (not recorded which). The J gene is TRBJ1-1, the V gene TRBV14, with D possibly being TRBD1 (5 bases). This sequence originates from an adult woman with Graves' disease, either hyperthyroidism or ophthalmopathy (not recorded which). DNA of the CDR3: TGTGCCAGCAGCATACAGGCAAACCTGAACACTGAAGCTTTCTTT. This codes for CASSIQANLNTEAFF.